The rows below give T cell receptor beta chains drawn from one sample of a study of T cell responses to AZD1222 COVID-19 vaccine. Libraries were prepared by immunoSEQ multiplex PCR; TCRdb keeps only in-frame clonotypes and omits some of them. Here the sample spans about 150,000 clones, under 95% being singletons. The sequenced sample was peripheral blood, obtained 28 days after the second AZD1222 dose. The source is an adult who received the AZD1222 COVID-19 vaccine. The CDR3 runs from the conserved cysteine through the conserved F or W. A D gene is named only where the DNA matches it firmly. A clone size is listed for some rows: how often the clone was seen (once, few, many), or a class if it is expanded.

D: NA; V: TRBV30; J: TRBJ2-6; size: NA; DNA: TGTGCCGGGATGGGGGGGCATCTTAGCTCTGGGGCCAACGTCCTGACTTTC; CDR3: CAGMGGHLSSGANVLTF
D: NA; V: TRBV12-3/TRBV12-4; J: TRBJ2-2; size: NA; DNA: TGTGCCAGCAGTCCAGGGGTTGGGGAGCTGTTTTTT; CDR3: CASSPGVGELFF
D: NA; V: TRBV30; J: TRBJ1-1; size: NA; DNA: TGTGCCTGGAGTCCAGTGCAGGGCAAAGCTTTCTTT; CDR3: CAWSPVQGKAFF
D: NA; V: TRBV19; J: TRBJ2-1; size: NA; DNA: TGTGCCAGTAGTTTTGGTGGGGGTCCTAGCAGAGGCAATGAGCAGTTCTTC; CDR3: CASSFGGGPSRGNEQFF
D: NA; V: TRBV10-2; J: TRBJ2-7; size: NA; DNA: TGCGCCAGCGGCACAGGCTACGAGCAGTACTTC; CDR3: CASGTGYEQYF
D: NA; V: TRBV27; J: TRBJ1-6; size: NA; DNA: TGTGCCAGCAGTTTATATGGGGGGAGCCATTCACCCCTCCACTTT; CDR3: CASSLYGGSHSPLHF
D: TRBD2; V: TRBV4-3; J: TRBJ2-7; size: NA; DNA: TGCGCCAGCAGCCAACCTACGAGACTAGCGGACTACGAGCAGTACTTC; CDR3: CASSQPTRLADYEQYF
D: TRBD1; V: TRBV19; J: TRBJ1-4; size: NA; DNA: TGTGCCAGTAGTACGGGCCAGGGGGCTGAAAAACTGTTTTTT; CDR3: CASSTGQGAEKLFF
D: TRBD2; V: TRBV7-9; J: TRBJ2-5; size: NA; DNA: TGTGCCAGCAGCCTAACCGGGACTAGGACGACCCAGTACTTC; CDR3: CASSLTGTRTTQYF
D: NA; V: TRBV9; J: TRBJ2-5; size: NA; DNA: TGTGCCAGCAGCACCCTTGGAGGGCCTATGGGAGAGACCCAGTACTTC; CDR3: CASSTLGGPMGETQYF
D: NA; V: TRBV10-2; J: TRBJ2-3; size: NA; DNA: TGCGCCAGCAGTGAGTCTAGGGGATGGGATACGCAGTATTTT; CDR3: CASSESRGWDTQYF
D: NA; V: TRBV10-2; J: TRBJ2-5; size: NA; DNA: TGCGCCAGCAGTGAAGTGACTCAAGAGACCCAGTACTTC; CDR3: CASSEVTQETQYF
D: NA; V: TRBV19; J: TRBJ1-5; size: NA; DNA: TGTGCCAGTAGTATTGACTGGCCTCAGCATTTT; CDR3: CASSIDWPQHF
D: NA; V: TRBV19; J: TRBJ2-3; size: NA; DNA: TGTGCCAGTGTCGGCGACACAGATACGCAGTATTTT; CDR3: CASVGDTDTQYF
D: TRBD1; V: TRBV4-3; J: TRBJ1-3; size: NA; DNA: TGCGCCAGCAGCCAAGTGGGGGACAGGCACGAAGGAAACACCATATATTTT; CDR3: CASSQVGDRHEGNTIYF
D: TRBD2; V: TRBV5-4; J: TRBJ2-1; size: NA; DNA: TGTGCCAGCAGCTGGGGACTAGCGGTCTACAATGAGCAGTTCTTC; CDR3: CASSWGLAVYNEQFF
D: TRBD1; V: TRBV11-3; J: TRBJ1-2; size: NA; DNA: TGTGCCAGCAGCTTGACAGGGTTTGGCGGCTATGGCTACACCTTC; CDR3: CASSLTGFGGYGYTF
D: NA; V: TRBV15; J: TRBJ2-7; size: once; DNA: TGTGCCACCAGCAGACCCCTTCGGGGGTTAACCTACGAGCAGTACTTC; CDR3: CATSRPLRGLTYEQYF
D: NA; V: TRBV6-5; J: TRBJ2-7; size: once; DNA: TGTGCCAGCAGTTACTCCCAGGGTCTGCCCTACGAGCAGTACTTC; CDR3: CASSYSQGLPYEQYF
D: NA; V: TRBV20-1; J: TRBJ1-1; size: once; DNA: TGCAGTGCTAGTTCCGGAGGACGGATGAACACTGAAGCTTTCTTT; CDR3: CSASSGGRMNTEAFF
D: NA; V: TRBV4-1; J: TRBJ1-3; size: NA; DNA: TGCGCCAGCAGACCCTACACAGGGTCTGGAAACACCATATATTTT; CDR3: CASRPYTGSGNTIYF
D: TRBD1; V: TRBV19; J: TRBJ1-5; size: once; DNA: TGTGCCAGTAGTATGCGGGGACAGGATCTTTATAGCAATCAGCCCCAGCATTTT; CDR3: CASSMRGQDLYSNQPQHF
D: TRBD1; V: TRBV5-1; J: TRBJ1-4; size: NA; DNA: TGCGCCAGCAGCCCGCAGGGGGCTTCTAATGAAAAACTGTTTTTT; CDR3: CASSPQGASNEKLFF
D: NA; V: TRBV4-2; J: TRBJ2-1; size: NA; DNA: TGTGCCAGCAGCCCCAGAAGGGACTCTGTCTACAATGAGCAGTTCTTC; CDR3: CASSPRRDSVYNEQFF
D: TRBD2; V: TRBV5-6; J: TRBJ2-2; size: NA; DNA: TGTGCCAGCAGCTTCGGCCTAGGGACTAGCTTTACTACCGGGGAGCTGTTTTTT; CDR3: CASSFGLGTSFTTGELFF
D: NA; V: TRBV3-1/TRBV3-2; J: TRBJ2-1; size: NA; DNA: TGTGCCAGCAGCCAACGGTTGGGTAGCGGAAACTACAATGAGCAGTTCTTC; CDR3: CASSQRLGSGNYNEQFF
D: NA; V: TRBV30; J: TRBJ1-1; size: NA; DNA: TGTGCCTGGAGTGTACAGGTTAACACTGAAGCTTTCTTT; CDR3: CAWSVQVNTEAFF
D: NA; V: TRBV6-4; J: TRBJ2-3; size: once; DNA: TGTGCCAGCAGTGACTCCACGTCCCCTGGAGATACGCAGTATTTT; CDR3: CASSDSTSPGDTQYF
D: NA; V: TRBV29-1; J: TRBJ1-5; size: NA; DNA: TGCAGCGCCCAAGGCAGAGATCATGAGCCCCAGCATTTT; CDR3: CSAQGRDHEPQHF
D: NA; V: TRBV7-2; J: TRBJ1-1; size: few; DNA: TGTGCCAGCAGCTTAGGTTCTTTTACTACCGAAGCTTTCTTT; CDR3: CASSLGSFTTEAFF
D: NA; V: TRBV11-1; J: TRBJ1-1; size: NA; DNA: TGTGCCAGCAGCTTAGCAAGCGCCAGGGCTTTCTTT; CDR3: CASSLASARAFF
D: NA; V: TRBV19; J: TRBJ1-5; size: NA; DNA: TGTGCCAGTAGTATGGGCAGAGAACCCAATCAGCCCCAGCATTTT; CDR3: CASSMGREPNQPQHF
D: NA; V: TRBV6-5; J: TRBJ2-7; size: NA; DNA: TGTGCCAGCAGCCCGAGGGCAAGATCCTACGAGCAGTACTTC; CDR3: CASSPRARSYEQYF
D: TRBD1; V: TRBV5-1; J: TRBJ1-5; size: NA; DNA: TGCGCCAGCAGCGTCGGACAGGATAGCAATCAGCCCCAGCATTTT; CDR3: CASSVGQDSNQPQHF
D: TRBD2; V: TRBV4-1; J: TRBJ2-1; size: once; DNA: TGCGCCAGCAGCCGCGCCGGGACTAGCGGGTCCAATGAGCAGTTCTTC; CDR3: CASSRAGTSGSNEQFF
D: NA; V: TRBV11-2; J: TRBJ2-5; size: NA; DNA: TGTGCCAGCAGCTGGACCCCCAGTGAGACCCAGTACTTC; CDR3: CASSWTPSETQYF
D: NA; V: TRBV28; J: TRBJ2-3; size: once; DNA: TGTGCCAGCATGGAAACGAACACAGATACGCAGTATTTT; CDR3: CASMETNTDTQYF
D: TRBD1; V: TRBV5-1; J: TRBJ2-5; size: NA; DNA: TGCGCCAGCAGCTTGGTGGGACAGGAAGAGACCCAGTACTTC; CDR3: CASSLVGQEETQYF
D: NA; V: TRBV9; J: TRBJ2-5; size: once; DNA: TGTGCCAGCAGCGGAGGCCAGCAAGAGACCCAGTACTTC; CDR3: CASSGGQQETQYF
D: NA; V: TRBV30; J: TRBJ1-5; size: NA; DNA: TGTGCCTGGAGTCCCGGGGGAAGGGAAGAACAGCCCCAGCATTTT; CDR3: CAWSPGGREEQPQHF
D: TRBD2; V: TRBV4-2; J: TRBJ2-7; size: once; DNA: TGTGCCAGCAGCCGAGTAGGGGCCTTAGCGGGAGCGGCCTACGAGCAGTACTTC; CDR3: CASSRVGALAGAAYEQYF
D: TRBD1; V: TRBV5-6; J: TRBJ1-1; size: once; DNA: TGTGCCAGCAGCTTGAAGAGGCAGGGGGCTGAAGCTTTCTTT; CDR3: CASSLKRQGAEAFF
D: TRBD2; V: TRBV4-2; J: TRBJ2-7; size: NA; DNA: TGTGCCAGCAGCCAGGGTAATCTAGCGGACCACTCCTACGAGCAGTACTTC; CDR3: CASSQGNLADHSYEQYF
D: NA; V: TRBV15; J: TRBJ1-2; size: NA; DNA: TGTGCCACCAGCAGAGATGACTTGGCGGCCGCCTATGGCTACACCTTC; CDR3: CATSRDDLAAAYGYTF
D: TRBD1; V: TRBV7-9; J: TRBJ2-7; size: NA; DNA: TGTGCCAGCAGCCTCGGGACAGGGGTTCGGGAGCAGTACTTC; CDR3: CASSLGTGVREQYF
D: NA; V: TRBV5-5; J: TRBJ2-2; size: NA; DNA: TGTGCCAGCAGCTTGGTAGGGGGGAACACCGGGGAGCTGTTTTTT; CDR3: CASSLVGGNTGELFF
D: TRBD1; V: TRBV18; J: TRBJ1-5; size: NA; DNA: TGTGCCAGCTCAACAGGACAGGGCGTACTAAATCAGCCCCAGCATTTT; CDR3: CASSTGQGVLNQPQHF
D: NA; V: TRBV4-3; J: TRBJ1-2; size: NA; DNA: TGCGCCAGCAGCCAAGACGGGAGGGGTGGCTACACCTTC; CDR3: CASSQDGRGGYTF
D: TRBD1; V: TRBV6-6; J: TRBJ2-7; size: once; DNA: TGTGCCAGCAGGATGGGACAGTACTACGAGCAGTACTTC; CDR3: CASRMGQYYEQYF
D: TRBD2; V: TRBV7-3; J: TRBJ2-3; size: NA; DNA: TGTGCCAGCAGCCTCCGGGGGGTCCCAGATACGCAGTATTTT; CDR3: CASSLRGVPDTQYF
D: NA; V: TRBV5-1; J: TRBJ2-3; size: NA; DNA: TGCGCCAGCAGCGGTGCGATTGGGGATACGCAGTATTTT; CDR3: CASSGAIGDTQYF